The rows below give T cell receptor beta chains drawn from one sample of a study of CD8 T cells in ankylosing spondylitis. MiXCR was run by TCRdb on the 5' RACE reads, yielding one entry per CDR3 protein. The profile covers tens of thousands of distinct CDR3 sequences, with under 7.5% appearing a single time and just under 5% taken by the ten largest. The specimen sequenced was synovial fluid, either unsorted or a sorted T cell fraction (not recorded which). The receptor source for this set is a male donor with ankylosing spondylitis. Both conserved end residues are part of each CDR3. The D gene is left open where the match is weak.

V	D	J	CDR3
TRBV24-1	TRBD2	TRBJ2-1	CATSAGIAGPSTDEQFF
TRBV11-2	TRBD1	TRBJ2-7	CASSIMTGGDEQYF
TRBV12-5	TRBD1	TRBJ1-1	CASGTGQGRAEAFF
TRBV9	TRBD1	TRBJ2-7	CASSSTGTGTNEQYF
TRBV7-3	.	TRBJ2-5	CASSLRERLKETQYF
TRBV4-2	TRBD1	TRBJ2-5	CASSPGQRQETQYF
TRBV20-1	TRBD1	TRBJ1-5	CSARDLGQGEGPQHF
TRBV5-1	.	TRBJ2-2	CASSLVTGGTGELFF
TRBV20-1	.	TRBJ2-7	CSAHPRSYEQYF
TRBV27	.	TRBJ2-5	CASSLQGPTGETQYF
TRBV4-1	TRBD2	TRBJ2-1	CASSRYLSGRAYNEQFF
TRBV5-1	TRBD2	TRBJ2-7	CASSAGTSGYEQYF
TRBV6-5	.	TRBJ2-5	CASSYSRQQETQYF
TRBV6-4	TRBD2	TRBJ2-1	CASSGTSGSSEQFF
TRBV27	.	TRBJ1-4	CASSPWQVPNEKLFF
TRBV2	TRBD2	TRBJ2-7	CASSIGLAGYEQYF
TRBV30	.	TRBJ1-4	CAWNRDGEKLFF
TRBV28	TRBD1	TRBJ2-7	CASRRDRGSYEQYF
TRBV11-1	.	TRBJ2-5	CASSSRMTEETQYF
TRBV5-1	.	TRBJ1-6	CASSFRTSSSPLHF
TRBV6-1	TRBD1	TRBJ1-4	CASSDAGTGFEKLFF
TRBV5-4	TRBD1	TRBJ1-6	CASSLFFSGGNSPLHF
TRBV11-3	TRBD1	TRBJ2-7	CASSLMGQGTYEQYF
TRBV7-2	.	TRBJ2-1	CASSLDGTFYNEQFF
TRBV4-1	TRBD2	TRBJ2-3	CASSQDPPGTSVQRVGDTQYF
TRBV7-8	TRBD1	TRBJ2-7	CASSERQGPSGEQYF
TRBV15	TRBD2	TRBJ2-3	CATSRGAGSTDTQYF
TRBV5-1	.	TRBJ2-1	CASSLGTIYNEQFF
TRBV15	.	TRBJ2-1	CATSNRGSYNEQFF
TRBV7-6	.	TRBJ2-5	CASSLWPSQETQYF
TRBV12-3/TRBV12-4	.	TRBJ1-3	CASSTMNTIYF
TRBV12-5	TRBD2	TRBJ2-1	CASGLGLARNEQFF
TRBV20-1	TRBD2	TRBJ2-1	CSAPPGLALNEQFF
TRBV6-2/TRBV6-3	.	TRBJ1-2	CASSRATGSGYTF
TRBV24-1	.	TRBJ2-1	CATSDYSEQFF